This TCR beta chain was found in a study of OX40 agonist ivuxolimab in advanced cancers. Study information: All patients had ivuxolimab intravenously every 2 weeks at 0.01 to 10 mg/kg. A history of anti-PD-1, anti-PD-L1 or anti-CTLA-4 therapy was acceptable, and approximately 40% had some.

The CDR3 covers 13 residues. Germline loops: CDR1 SGHAT, CDR2 FQNNGV. V was shortened by 3 bases and J by 3 bases, with 8 bases between the two germline ends. This table comes from immunoSEQ multiplex PCR, and its TCRdb copy is limited to in-frame clones, with some not included. The sample carries 65,000 to 80,000 clones, 90% to 95% recorded once. This clonotype was obtained from an adult with an advanced solid tumor such as melanoma, head and neck, liver or kidney cancer. The input for sequencing was CD4+ or CD8+ T cells sorted from blood, taken in a trial of the OX40 agonist ivuxolimab. The chain uses TRBV11-2 and TRBJ1-2, with a weak D call TRBD1 (5 bases). CDR3 region: CASSFRVDYGYTF. CDR3 coding DNA: TGTGCCAGCAGCTTCAGGGTGGACTATGGCTACACCTTC.